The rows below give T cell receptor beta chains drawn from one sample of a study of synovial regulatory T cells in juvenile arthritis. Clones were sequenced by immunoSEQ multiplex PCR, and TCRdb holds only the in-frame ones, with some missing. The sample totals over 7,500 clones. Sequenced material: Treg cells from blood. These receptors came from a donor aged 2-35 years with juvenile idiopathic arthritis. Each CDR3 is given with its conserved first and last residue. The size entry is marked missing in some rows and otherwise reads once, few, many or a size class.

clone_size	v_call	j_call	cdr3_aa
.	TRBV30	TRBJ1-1	CAWRTGRTEAFF
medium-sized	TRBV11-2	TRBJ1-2	CASSLYGTGGSYGYTF
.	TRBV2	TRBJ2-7	CASSLYEQYF
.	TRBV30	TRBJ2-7	CAWSPGGSYEQYF
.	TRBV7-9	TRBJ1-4	CASSRRFPGQGNEKLFF
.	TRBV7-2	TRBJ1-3	CASIRWGGGNTIYF
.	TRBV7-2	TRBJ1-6	CASSLGEPPLHF
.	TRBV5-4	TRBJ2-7	CASSWGAGGRFYEQYF
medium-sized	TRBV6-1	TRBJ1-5	CASSEAGQPQHF
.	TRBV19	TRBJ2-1	CASKISWQGAYNEQFF
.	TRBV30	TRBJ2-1	CAWSLGLRANEQFF
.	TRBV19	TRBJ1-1	CASTGHGTGRTEAFF
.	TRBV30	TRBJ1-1	CAWRVRMNTEAFF
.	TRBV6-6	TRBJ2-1	CASRPQGRSDEQFF
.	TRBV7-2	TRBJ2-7	CASSLVWGALEQYF
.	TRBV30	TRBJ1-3	CAWTPGQPVGSGNTIYF
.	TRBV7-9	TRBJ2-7	CASSLGAGLNEQYF
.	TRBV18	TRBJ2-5	CASSPLQETQYF
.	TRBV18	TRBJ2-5	CASSPRQQGQETQYF
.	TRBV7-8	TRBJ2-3	CASSSWDRDTDTQYF
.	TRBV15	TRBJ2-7	CATSRDRGTSSYEQYF
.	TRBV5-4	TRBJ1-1	CASSLMGGEAFF
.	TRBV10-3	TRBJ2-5	CAISVGVYREETQYF
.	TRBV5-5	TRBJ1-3	CASSRNRGGAGNTIYF
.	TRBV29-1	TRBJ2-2	CSVAPGLMNTGELFF
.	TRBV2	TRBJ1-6	CASSEDRANSPLHF
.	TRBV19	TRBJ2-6	CASMRRDERAGANVLTF
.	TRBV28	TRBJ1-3	CASSLFPPDPSSGNTIYF
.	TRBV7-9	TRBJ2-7	CASSPLAVYEQYF
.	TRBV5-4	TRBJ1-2	CASSLVGTGNYGYTF
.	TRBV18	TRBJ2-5	CASSPDLQETQYF
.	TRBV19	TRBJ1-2	CASSPRQNGYTF
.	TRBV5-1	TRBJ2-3	CASSPGLVGTDTQYF
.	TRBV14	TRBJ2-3	CASSPRGYGTDTQYF
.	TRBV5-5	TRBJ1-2	CASSLARYGYTF
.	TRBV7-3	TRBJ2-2	CASSFGGRELFF
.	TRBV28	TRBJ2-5	CAIQTVQGTQYF
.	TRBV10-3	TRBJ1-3	CAISGGQVSGNTIYF
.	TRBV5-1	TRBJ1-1	CASRQELNTEAFF
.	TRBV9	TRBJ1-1	CASSLQDRGAFF
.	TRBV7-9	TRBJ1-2	CASSAWTGGGYGYTF
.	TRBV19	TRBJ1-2	CASSIKTGNGYTF
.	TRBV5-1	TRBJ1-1	CASSPVGAGTEAFF
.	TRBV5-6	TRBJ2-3	CASSGSGGAQDTQYF
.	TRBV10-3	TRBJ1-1	CAISGGGGKNTEAFF
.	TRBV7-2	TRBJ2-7	CASSPRVGGYEQYF
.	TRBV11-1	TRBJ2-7	CASSPGQGEAYEQYF
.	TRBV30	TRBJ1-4	CAWSSRQGRTNEKLFF
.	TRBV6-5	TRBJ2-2	CASSSPLIGGELFF
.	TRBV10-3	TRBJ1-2	CAISDGNGYTF
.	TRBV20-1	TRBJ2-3	CSARADTQYF
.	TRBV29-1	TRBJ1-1	CSGSSPTGSGEAFF
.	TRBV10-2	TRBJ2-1	CASSRLGNEQFF
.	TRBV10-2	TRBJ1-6	CASSELYTANGSPLHF
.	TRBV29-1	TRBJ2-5	CSVPDIEETQYF